This T cell receptor beta chain was sequenced for a study of T cells in Graves' hyperthyroidism and ophthalmopathy. RNA transcripts gave rise to amplified TCR beta CDR3 regions. During a first-round RT-PCR of the TCR CDR3, the HTBI primer set was used. MiXCR was run by TCRdb on the multiplex PCR reads, yielding one entry per CDR3 protein. The table records 270,000 or so distinct CDR3 sequences, 25% to 30% of them present only once. This clonotype was seen repeatedly, ten times or more. The clonotype was recovered from a man aged 40-49 years with Graves' hyperthyroidism that later progressed to Graves' ophthalmopathy. The sequenced sample was blood.

The CDR3, as DNA: TGTGCCATCAGTGAGGTTGGCGGGAGCAGCGGGAGTCCCTACAATGAGCAGTTCTTC. Protein: CAISEVGGSSGSPYNEQFF. The chain has TRBV10-3 and TRBJ2-1; 8 bases map to TRBD2. The CDR3 loop spans 19 amino acids. CDR1 and CDR2 (germline): ENHRY, SYGVKD. Losses at the gene ends were 2 bases for V and 2 bases for J; bases not matched to a gene: 14.